This T cell receptor (beta chain) was captured in a study of Ad26.COV2.S vaccination and SARS-CoV-2 variants. V was cut by 2 bases and J by 4 bases, with 8 bases left in between. Germline V gene sequence: CDR1 KGHDR, CDR2 SFDVKD. The CDR3 has 14 residues. The table came from immunoSEQ multiplex PCR; TCRdb's copy has only in-frame clones and leaves some out. The sample records about 240,000 clones, approximately 88% being singletons. Treatment noted: some 20 received Ad26.COV2.S at low or high dose, single or two shots; several received placebo; per-sample allocation not given. Sampling was done on day 63 after the first vaccine or placebo injection.

This TCR was recovered from a person aged 18-65 years who received the Ad26.COV2.S COVID-19 vaccine or a placebo. The chain is built from TRBV24-1 and TRBJ2-1; D ambiguous. This specimen consisted of peripheral blood, obtained in a trial of Ad26.COV2.S vaccine versus placebo. The DNA of the CDR3 is TGTGCCACCAGTGATTCAGTAATTTACAATGAGCAGTTCTTC. This gives the protein CATSDSVIYNEQFF.